These T cell receptor beta chains were read from a single sample in a study of T cells expressing NK-cell markers. For each CDR3 protein, TCRdb gives one entry from its re-call of the 5' RACE reads, without DNA. The sample data list some 410,000 distinct CDR3 sequences. Input material: blood T cells: a sorted CD56 or NKG2C T cell subset, CD4+ or CD8+ T cells, or bulk PBMC T cells (not recorded which). The receptors originated from a woman between 18 and 69 years old in good health. Each CDR3 is given with its conserved first and last residue. Fields, in order: J gene, V gene, CDR3 protein.

>TRBJ2-7|TRBV20-1
CSALPGQASYEQYF
>TRBJ1-3|TRBV12-3/TRBV12-4
CASSPTGWNTIYF
>TRBJ2-5|TRBV30
CAWGAGGETQYF
>TRBJ1-1|TRBV19
CASKLGTRGLNTEAFF
>TRBJ1-5|TRBV12-3/TRBV12-4
CASSRDTSARPQHF
>TRBJ2-2|TRBV27
CASSGTMNAGELFF
>TRBJ1-1|TRBV20-1
CSARETANTEAFF
>TRBJ1-5|TRBV28
CASSLLPGQGAINQPQHF
>TRBJ2-2|TRBV5-1
CASSAGTGPTGELFF
>TRBJ1-1|TRBV28
CASSPVRLGGWNTEAFF
>TRBJ1-5|TRBV6-5
CASSPRQVWSNQPQHF
>TRBJ1-1|TRBV7-9
CASSLGSRYANTEAFF
>TRBJ2-3|TRBV5-1
CASSLGVRRGLSVDTQYF
>TRBJ2-1|TRBV29-1
CSVEAGRSSYNEQFF
>TRBJ2-7|TRBV20-1
CSAKILGGLYEQYF
>TRBJ2-1|TRBV18
CASSPGTYFDEQFF
>TRBJ2-5|TRBV6-1
CASSRDYQETQYF
>TRBJ2-3|TRBV20-1
CSARPGLGSTDTQYF
>TRBJ2-3|TRBV5-1
CASSFLAGPKSTMGDTQYF
>TRBJ1-1|TRBV10-2
CASSGREDTEAFF
>TRBJ1-4|TRBV20-1
CSARAGGPTNEKLFF
>TRBJ1-4|TRBV25-1
CASSSQEKLFF
>TRBJ1-4|TRBV5-4
CASSLDGLRYEKLFF
>TRBJ2-3|TRBV29-1
CSAPTRSSKGTDTQYF
>TRBJ2-2|TRBV20-1
CSARGLTLNTGELFF
>TRBJ1-2|TRBV10-3
CAVTASGGYTF
>TRBJ2-2|TRBV20-1
CSALADSNTGELFF
>TRBJ1-5|TRBV19
CASSLWKDNQPQHF
>TRBJ1-3|TRBV30
CAWSRSGTGNTIYF
>TRBJ2-3|TRBV20-1
CSARDMTSQSTDTQYF
>TRBJ1-3|TRBV18
CASSPLEGSEGNTIYF
>TRBJ2-1|TRBV15
CATSRLAGGNNEQFF
>TRBJ2-2|TRBV10-3
CAIRGASVTGELFF
>TRBJ2-1|TRBV29-1
CSAGTSVYNEQFF
>TRBJ2-7|TRBV7-6
CASSPGTLASYEQYF
>TRBJ1-1|TRBV7-3
CASSLFAGAGTEAFF
>TRBJ2-4|TRBV5-1
CASSLLRQEGNIQYF
>TRBJ2-1|TRBV7-3
CASSLGVGASSYNEQFF
>TRBJ2-7|TRBV4-3
CASSQAGPTGAASYEQYF
>TRBJ2-7|TRBV20-1
CSASVSGIYEQYF
>TRBJ1-1|TRBV12-3/TRBV12-4
CASSRSGRRNTEAFF
>TRBJ1-2|TRBV12-3/TRBV12-4
CASSPGQNNYGYTF
>TRBJ1-1|TRBV7-6
CASSLAQHRVNTEAFF
>TRBJ2-3|TRBV7-3
CASSLSPITGTGTDTQYF
>TRBJ1-2|TRBV27
CASSLTAVKLYGYTF
>TRBJ2-4|TRBV7-3
CASSLTPTDGAIQYF
>TRBJ2-5|TRBV7-3
CASSSQRNSIETQYF
>TRBJ1-5|TRBV12-3/TRBV12-4
CASSPQGDTNQPQHF
>TRBJ2-3|TRBV20-1
CSAGLAGRSADTQYF
>TRBJ2-1|TRBV20-1
CSAEDGHNEQFF
>TRBJ2-7|TRBV24-1
CATAGGEYEQYF
>TRBJ1-6|TRBV3-1
CASRGQVNSPLHF
>TRBJ2-7|TRBV7-9
CASTPGGFEQYF
>TRBJ2-7|TRBV10-3
CAISQTGTDYEQYF
>TRBJ2-7|TRBV5-1
CASSSSQGIGEQYF